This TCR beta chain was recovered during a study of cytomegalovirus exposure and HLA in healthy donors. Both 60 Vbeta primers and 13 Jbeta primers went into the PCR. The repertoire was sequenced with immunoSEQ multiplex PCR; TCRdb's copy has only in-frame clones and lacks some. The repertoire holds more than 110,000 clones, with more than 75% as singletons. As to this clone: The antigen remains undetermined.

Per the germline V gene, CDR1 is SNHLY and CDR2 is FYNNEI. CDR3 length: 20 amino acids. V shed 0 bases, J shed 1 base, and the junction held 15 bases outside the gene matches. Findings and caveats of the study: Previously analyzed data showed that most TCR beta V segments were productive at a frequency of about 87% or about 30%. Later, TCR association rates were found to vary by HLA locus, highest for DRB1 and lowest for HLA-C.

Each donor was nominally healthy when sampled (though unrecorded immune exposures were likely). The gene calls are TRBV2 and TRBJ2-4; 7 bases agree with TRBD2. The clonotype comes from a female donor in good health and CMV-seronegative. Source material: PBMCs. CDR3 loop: CASSEALARSGKRAKNIQYF. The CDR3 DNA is TGTGCCAGCAGTGAAGCGTTGGCTCGAAGCGGGAAGAGGGCCAAAAACATTCAGTACTTC. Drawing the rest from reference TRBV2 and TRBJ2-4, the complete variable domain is EPEVTQTPSHQVTQMGQEVILRCVPISNHLYFYWYRQILGQKVEFLVSFYNNEISEKSEIFDDQFSVERPDGSNFTLKIRSTKLEDSAMYFCASSEALARSGKRAKNIQYFGAGTRLSVL.